This record covers a single TCR beta chain. Its antigen remains unidentified. V was pared by 6 bases and J by 2 bases, with 10 bases between. The germline V gene has CDR1 LNHNV and CDR2 YYDKDF (reference sequence). The CDR3 covers 13 residues. The data belong to a study of T cell responses to AZD1222 COVID-19 vaccine. Study results and limitations: Targeting of unmutated variant regions was reportedly seen in nearly half of spike-specific TCRs. Spike-specific TCR breadth and depth rose after two AZD1222 doses. The donor group comprised mostly white British people and more females; the analysis possibly underestimated clonal diversity. Spike was spanned by vaccine-associated CD4 TCRs, which were dominant at 160-218 and 743-854.

Clones were read by immunoSEQ multiplex PCR, and TCRdb kept only the in-frame ones, dropping some. The data show 80,000 or so clones, about nine tenths seen once. Sequences were derived from peripheral blood, sampled on day 0 of MenACWY control vaccination. This TCR derives from an adult in good health. The chain recombines TRBV15 with TRBJ1-2; D not resolved. Written as DNA, the CDR3 is TGTGCCACCAGTGAACGCCCCAACTATGGCTACACCTTC. As protein: CATSERPNYGYTF.